These 21 T cell receptor beta chains were sequenced from one sample in a study of cytomegalovirus exposure and HLA in healthy donors. The PCR ran on 60 Vbeta and 13 Jbeta primers. The table came from immunoSEQ multiplex PCR; TCRdb's copy has only in-frame clones and leaves some out. The profile shows around 150,000 clones, 70% to 75% of them singletons. The specimen sequenced was PBMCs. These receptors originate from a human donor in good health.

This chain connects TRBV11-2 to TRBJ1-1; D gene unclear. The CDR3 has 14 residues. V shed 0 bases and J shed 1 base, with 6 bases lying between them. From germline, CDR1 is SGHAT and CDR2 FQNNGV. The CDR3 DNA reads as TGTGCCAGCAGCTTAGATTTGGCGAACACTGAAGCTTTCTTT. Protein: CASSLDLANTEAFF.

J is TRBJ2-7 and V is TRBV4-1, with 14 positions matching TRBD2. Per the germline V gene, CDR1 is MGHRA and CDR2 is YSYEKL. The CDR3 extends over 16 amino acids. The J segment lost 5 bases and the V segment lost 2 bases, leaving 5 bases of the junction unmatched. The CDR3 reads CASSQYGTSGSDEQYF. The CDR3 DNA follows: TGCGCCAGCAGCCAATACGGGACTAGCGGGAGTGACGAGCAGTACTTC.

The table lists this clone with a count of one. This chain links TRBV6-1 with TRBJ2-7, with D possibly matching TRBD2 (6 bases). The CDR3 consists of 15 residues. The V and J ends lost 6 bases and 4 bases respectively, with 19 bases between them. Germline V gene data show CDR1 as MNHNS and CDR2 as SASEGT. Written as DNA, the CDR3 is TGTGCCAGCAGATTGGTAGTAGCGGAAAAGTACGAGCAGTACTTC. Encoded protein: CASRLVVAEKYEQYF.

The rearrangement joins TRBV10-1 to TRBJ2-7; weak D call: TRBD2 (6 bases). This CDR3 has 14 residues. V lost 3 bases to trimming and J lost 3 bases, with 12 bases between them. Germline V gene lookup returns CDR1 WNHNN and CDR2 SYGVQD (reference sequence). The chain's CDR3 is CASSDGGSRYEQYF. In nucleotides, the CDR3 is TGCGCCAGCAGTGATGGGGGGTCCCGCTACGAGCAGTACTTC.

In its sample, this clone was seen once. This chain uses TRBV5-6 with TRBJ2-4; TRBD2 aligns across 7 bases. This CDR3 comprises 17 residues. The junction had 8 bases not matched to a gene; V was cut back by 1 base and J by 1 base. Germline V gene lookup returns CDR1 SGHDT and CDR2 YYEEEE. CDR3 bases: TGTGCCAGCAGCTTGTTGGGCGGGAGTATGGCCAAAAACATTCAGTACTTC. Protein sequence: CASSLLGGSMAKNIQYF.

The V call is TRBV23-1, the J call TRBJ2-3; D remains unclear. TRBV23-1 is reported as an ORF; its role is uncertain. Trimming removed 8 bases at V and 3 bases at J, with 12 bases between. The CDR3 is 13 amino acids. The CDR3: CASPPPRTDTQYF. The CDR3 bases are TGCGCCAGCCCTCCCCCTCGTACAGATACGCAGTATTTT.

The chain carries TRBV2 and TRBJ2-7, with 12 positions matching TRBD2. CDR1 and CDR2 (germline): SNHLY, FYNNEI. The ends lost 5 bases at V and 4 bases at J; junction bases unmatched: 6. This CDR3 has 15 amino acids. DNA of the CDR3: TGTGCCAGCAGTCCGACTAGCGGGAGTTCTTACGAGCAGTACTTC. It codes for CASSPTSGSSYEQYF. Complete variable domain (other parts from reference TRBV2 and TRBJ2-7): EPEVTQTPSHQVTQMGQEVILRCVPISNHLYFYWYRQILGQKVEFLVSFYNNEISEKSEIFDDQFSVERPDGSNFTLKIRSTKLEDSAMYFCASSPTSGSSYEQYFGPGTRLTVT.

This chain links TRBV5-1 with TRBJ1-6, with 10 bases fitting TRBD1. This CDR3 contains 17 residues. Germline V gene data show CDR1 as SGHRS and CDR2 as YFSETQ. Trimming cost V 0 bases and J 5 bases; bases outside gene matches: 5. This CDR3 is CASSLASGTGDNSPLHF. CDR3 DNA: TGCGCCAGCAGCTTGGCCTCCGGGACAGGGGATAATTCACCCCTCCACTTT. The full variable domain, rest sourced from reference TRBV5-1 and TRBJ1-6, is KAGVTQTPRYLIKTRGQQVTLSCSPISGHRSVSWYQQTPGQGLQFLFEYFSETQRNKGNFPGRFSGRQFSNSRSEMNVSTLELGDSALYLCASSLASGTGDNSPLHFGNGTRLTVT.

J is TRBJ2-7 and V is TRBV6-5; 7 bases align to TRBD2. CDR1 is MNHEY and CDR2 is SVGAGI in the germline V gene. The V and J ends lost 2 bases and 3 bases, in that order; junction bases with no gene match: 1. This CDR3 comprises 13 residues. The CDR3 region is CASSYQRDYEQYF. CDR3 DNA: TGTGCCAGCAGTTACCAGCGGGACTACGAGCAGTACTTC.

This chain links TRBV5-1 with TRBJ1-5; weak D call: TRBD1 (5 bases). V was trimmed by 4 bases and J by 3 bases, leaving 8 bases between them. CDR3 length equals 13 residues. CDR1 SGHRS and CDR2 YFSETQ come from the germline V gene. CDR3 protein: CASSGGYNQPQHF. DNA of the CDR3: TGCGCCAGCAGCGGGGGGTACAATCAGCCCCAGCATTTT.

This chain connects TRBV13 to TRBJ2-7; no clear D gene. Germline CDR1 PRHDT, CDR2 FYEKMQ (reference sequence). V was cut by 1 base and J by 0 bases, with 7 bases left in between. This CDR3 is built from 14 residues. As DNA, the CDR3 is TGTGCCAGCAGCTTAGTCCAGGACTCCTACGAGCAGTACTTC. It yields the protein CASSLVQDSYEQYF.

CDR3 residues: CATGRENTEAFF. CDR3 in DNA: TGTGCCACCGGACGGGAGAACACTGAAGCTTTCTTT. The chain has TRBV6-1 and TRBJ1-1, with no clear D. V dropped 10 bases and J dropped 1 base, with 10 bases sitting between them. CDR3 length: 12 amino acids. From germline, CDR1 is MNHNS and CDR2 SASEGT.

J is TRBJ1-2 and V is TRBV7-9; D might be TRBD1 (6 bases). CDR1 SEHNR and CDR2 FQNEAQ come from the germline V gene (reference sequence). The CDR3 sequence is 12 residues long. Trimming removed 9 bases from V and 2 bases from J, with 10 bases in between. In nucleotides, the CDR3 is TGTGCCAGTACTACAGGGAACTATGGCTACACCTTC. This translates into CASTTGNYGYTF.

The chain combines TRBV7-9 with TRBJ1-4; D might be TRBD1 (6 bases). The length of the CDR3 is 16 residues. CDR1 SEHNR and CDR2 FQNEAQ come from the germline V gene (reference sequence). V was shortened by 5 bases and J by 0 bases, with 13 bases between the two germline ends. For the CDR3, the DNA is TGTGCCAGCAGCGCAGGACAGTTTGCAACTAATGAAAAACTGTTTTTT. Encoded protein: CASSAGQFATNEKLFF.

This clone has just a few counts. The chain is built from TRBV10-2 and TRBJ2-6; 9 nucleotides match TRBD1. V lost 3 bases and J lost 12; bases outside the gene matches: 12. Germline V gene sequence: CDR1 WSHSY, CDR2 SAAADI. The CDR3 has 16 residues. Here the CDR3 reads CASSDPTGTGSSVLTF. CDR3 bases: TGCGCCAGCAGTGACCCGACCGGGACAGGGTCATCCGTCCTGACTTTC.

The chain joins TRBV10-2 to TRBJ2-7, with D possibly TRBD2 on 6 matching bases. Deletions cut 6 bases from V and 4 bases from J, with 16 bases between. This CDR3 comprises 14 residues. Germline V CDR1 and CDR2: WSHSY, SAAADI. CDR3 residues: CASRAEGWVYEQYF. For the CDR3, the DNA is TGCGCCAGCAGGGCGGAGGGATGGGTTTACGAGCAGTACTTC.

This chain uses TRBV2 with TRBJ2-5, with TRBD1 matching 9 bases. J was trimmed by 6 bases and V by 2 bases; bases with no gene match: 10. Germline loops: CDR1 SNHLY, CDR2 FYNNEI. The CDR3 has 16 amino acids. The CDR3 coding sequence is TGTGCCAGCAGTGAACACGGGACAGGGTGGAAAAAGACCCAGTACTTC. This translates into CASSEHGTGWKKTQYF.

The chain recombines TRBV5-1 with TRBJ2-1, with D tentatively TRBD2 (6 bases). This CDR3 region has 13 residues. Germline lookup yields CDR1 SGHRS and CDR2 YFSETQ. Trimming stripped 7 bases from V and 9 bases from J, with 17 bases between. CDR3 nucleotides: TGCGCCAGCGGGACTCCCACCCCGGGTGAGCAGTTCTTC. The encoded protein is CASGTPTPGEQFF.

This clone was picked up a small number of times. J is TRBJ2-1 and V is TRBV5-1; TRBD2 aligns across 7 bases. The CDR3 has 16 residues. The J segment lost 5 bases and the V segment lost 2 bases, leaving 10 bases of the junction unmatched. Germline V gene sequence: CDR1 SGHRS, CDR2 YFSETQ. In DNA, the CDR3 is TGCGCCAGCAGCTTCGACGGGACTACCGGTAACAATGAGCAGTTCTTC. Its protein product is CASSFDGTTGNNEQFF.

This clone was picked up one time. The chain carries TRBV7-2 and TRBJ2-1, with 9 nucleotides matching TRBD2. V dropped 5 bases and J dropped 2; count of bases not matched to a gene: 13. The V gene's germline CDR1 is SGHTA and CDR2 FQGNSA. The CDR3 is made up of 18 amino acids. The CDR3 DNA reads TGTGCCAGCAGCCGGACTAGCGCCCACTCTCGGACCTACAATGAGCAGTTCTTC. It codes for CASSRTSAHSRTYNEQFF.

The V gene is TRBV15, the J gene TRBJ2-7; TRBD1 agrees at 7 bases. CDR1 and CDR2 (germline): LNHNV, YYDKDF (reference sequence). The junction had 15 bases not matched to a gene; V was cut back by 4 bases and J by 0 bases. The CDR3 runs to 18 residues. In DNA, the CDR3 is TGTGCCACCAGCAAACTCCCTCTACAGGGGATCGGCTCCTACGAGCAGTACTTC. Its protein is CATSKLPLQGIGSYEQYF.